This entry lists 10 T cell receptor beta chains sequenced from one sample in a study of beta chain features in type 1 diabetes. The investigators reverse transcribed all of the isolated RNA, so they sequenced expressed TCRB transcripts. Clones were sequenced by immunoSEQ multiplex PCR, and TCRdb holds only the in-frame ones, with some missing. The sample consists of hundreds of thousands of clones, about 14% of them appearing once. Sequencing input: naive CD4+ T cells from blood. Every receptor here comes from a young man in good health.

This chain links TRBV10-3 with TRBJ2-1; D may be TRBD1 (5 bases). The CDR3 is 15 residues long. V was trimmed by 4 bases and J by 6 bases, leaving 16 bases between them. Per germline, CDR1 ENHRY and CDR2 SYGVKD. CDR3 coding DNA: TGTGCCATCAGTGGGGTGGGGCGGATTCGCAATGAGCAGTTCTTC. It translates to CAISGVGRIRNEQFF.

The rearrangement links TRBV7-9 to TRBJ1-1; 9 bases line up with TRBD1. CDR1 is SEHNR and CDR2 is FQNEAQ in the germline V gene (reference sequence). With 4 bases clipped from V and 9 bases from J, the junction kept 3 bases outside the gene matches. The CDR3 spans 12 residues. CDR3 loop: CASSSGQGKAFF. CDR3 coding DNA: TGTGCCAGCAGCTCAGGACAGGGGAAAGCTTTCTTT.

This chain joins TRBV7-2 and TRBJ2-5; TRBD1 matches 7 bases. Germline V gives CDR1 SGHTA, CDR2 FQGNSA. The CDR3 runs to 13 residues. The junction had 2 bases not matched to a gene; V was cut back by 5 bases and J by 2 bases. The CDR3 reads CASSQGQQETQYF. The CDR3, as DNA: TGTGCCAGCAGCCAGGGACAGCAAGAGACCCAGTACTTC.

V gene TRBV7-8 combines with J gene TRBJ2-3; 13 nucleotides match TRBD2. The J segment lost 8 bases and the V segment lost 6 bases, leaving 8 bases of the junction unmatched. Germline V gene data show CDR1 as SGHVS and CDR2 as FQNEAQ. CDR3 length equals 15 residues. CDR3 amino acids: CASRTPGLAGITQYF. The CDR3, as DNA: TGTGCCAGCAGGACTCCGGGACTAGCGGGAATTACGCAGTATTTT.

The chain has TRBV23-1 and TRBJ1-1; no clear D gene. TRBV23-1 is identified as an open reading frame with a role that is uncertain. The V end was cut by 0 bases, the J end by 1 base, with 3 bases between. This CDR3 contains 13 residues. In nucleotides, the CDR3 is TGCGCCAGCAGTCAATCCGAGAACACTGAAGCTTTCTTT. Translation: CASSQSENTEAFF.

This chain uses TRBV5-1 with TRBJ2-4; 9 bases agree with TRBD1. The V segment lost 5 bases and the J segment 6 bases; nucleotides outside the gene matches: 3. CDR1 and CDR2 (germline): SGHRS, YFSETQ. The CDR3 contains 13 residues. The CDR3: CASRRDRVNIQYF. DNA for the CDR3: TGCGCCAGCAGACGGGACAGGGTAAACATTCAGTACTTC.

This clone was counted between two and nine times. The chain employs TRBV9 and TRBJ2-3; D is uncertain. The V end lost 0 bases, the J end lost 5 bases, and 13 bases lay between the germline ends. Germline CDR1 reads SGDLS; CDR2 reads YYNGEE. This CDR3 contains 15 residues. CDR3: CASSVGGAHQDTQYF. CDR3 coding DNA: TGTGCCAGCAGCGTAGGAGGAGCTCACCAAGATACGCAGTATTTT.

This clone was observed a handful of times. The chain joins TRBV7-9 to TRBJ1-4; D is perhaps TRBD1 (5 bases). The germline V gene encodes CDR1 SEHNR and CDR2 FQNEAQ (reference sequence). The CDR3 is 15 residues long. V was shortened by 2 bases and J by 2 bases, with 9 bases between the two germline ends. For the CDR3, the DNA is TGTGCCAGCAGCTTACAGGGTGGCACTAATGAAAAACTGTTTTTT. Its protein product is CASSLQGGTNEKLFF.

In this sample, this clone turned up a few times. The CDR3 nucleotides read TGCGCCAGCAGCCAGCCGGGACAGGCTGGATCTGGGGCCAACGTCCTGACTTTC. This translates into CASSQPGQAGSGANVLTF. V gene TRBV4-1 combines with J gene TRBJ2-6, with TRBD1 matching 8 bases. The CDR3 covers 18 residues. Germline CDR1 reads MGHRA; CDR2 reads YSYEKL. Unmatched junction bases numbered 8, after V lost 3 bases and J lost 1 base.

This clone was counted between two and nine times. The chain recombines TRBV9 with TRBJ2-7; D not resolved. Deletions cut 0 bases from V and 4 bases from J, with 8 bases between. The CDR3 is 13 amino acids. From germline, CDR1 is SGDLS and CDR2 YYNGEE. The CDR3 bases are TGTGCCAGCAGCGTAGGGCTGTTTTACGAGCAGTACTTC. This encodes CASSVGLFYEQYF.